The 10 T cell receptor beta chains below come from one sample, sequenced in a study of T cells in Graves' hyperthyroidism and ophthalmopathy. Template material for amplifying TCR beta CDR3 regions consisted of RNA transcripts. The HTBI primer set drove a first-round RT-PCR of the TCR CDR3. TCRdb called the multiplex PCR reads again in MiXCR, with one record for every CDR3 protein. The data contain about 400,000 distinct CDR3 sequences, approximately 15% of them seen just once; the ten biggest clones take up 13% to 15%. Sequenced sample: blood. The receptors come from a woman between 18 and 29 years old with Graves' hyperthyroidism.

This rearrangement joins TRBV5-1 to TRBJ2-2, with D possibly matching TRBD2 (7 bases). Germline V gives CDR1 SGHRS, CDR2 YFSETQ. This CDR3 is built from 15 residues. Trimming took off 4 bases at V and 2 bases at J, with 12 bases between the two ends. CDR3 DNA sequence: TGCGCCAGCAGCCGGGGAGGGGGTAACACCGGGGAGCTGTTTTTT. This translates into CASSRGGGNTGELFF.

The V gene is TRBV6-5, the J gene TRBJ2-1; D is unclear. The CDR3 runs 15 residues. Germline loops: CDR1 MNHEY, CDR2 SVGAGI. V lost 2 bases and J lost 2, with 10 bases in between. In DNA form, the CDR3 reads TGTGCCAGCAGTTACAGACTCGATACCTACAATGAGCAGTTCTTC. Protein sequence: CASSYRLDTYNEQFF.

The V call is TRBV14, the J call TRBJ1-1, with a weak D call TRBD1 (6 bases). Germline CDR1 is SGHDN and CDR2 is FVKESK. The CDR3 spans 19 residues. Between the trimmed V and J ends, which lost 1 base and 1 base, there was a span of 22 bases. The CDR3 sequence: CASSQGSVGRGRKNTEAFF. As DNA, the CDR3 is TGTGCCAGCAGCCAAGGATCTGTCGGCAGGGGCCGGAAGAACACTGAAGCTTTCTTT.

This rearrangement joins TRBV14 to TRBJ2-1; TRBD2 matches 15 bases. The germline V gene has CDR1 SGHDN and CDR2 FVKESK. The CDR3 is 16 residues long. The V and J ends lost 4 bases and 10 bases, in that order; junction bases with no gene match: 8. The CDR3 DNA sequence: TGTGCCAGCAGCCGAGCACCGGGACTAGCGGGAGGCGAGCAGTTCTTC. Its protein is CASSRAPGLAGGEQFF.

This clonotype was seen a handful of times. This sequence joins TRBV7-2 and TRBJ2-7; D call uncertain. The CDR3 has 14 residues. CDR1 and CDR2 (germline): SGHTA, FQGNSA. V lost 5 bases and J lost 9, with 20 bases in between. The CDR3 nucleotides are TGTGCCAGCAGCCTACCCGGCTCAAGACACGGGCAGTACTTC. This codes for CASSLPGSRHGQYF.

This clonotype was recorded at least ten times. V and J are TRBV28 and TRBJ2-1; possible D gene TRBD2, 6 bases. The CDR3 has 14 amino acids. Germline V gives CDR1 MDHEN, CDR2 SYDVKM. V lost 3 bases and J 7 bases, leaving 13 bases between the germline ends. For the CDR3, the DNA is TGTGCCAGCAGTTTGTGGGGGGAGGTGAATGAGCAGTTCTTC. It encodes CASSLWGEVNEQFF.

This clonotype was counted a few times. V usage is TRBV10-2 and J usage is TRBJ1-1; no clear D gene. CDR3 length: 15 amino acids. Germline V CDR1 and CDR2: WSHSY, SAAADI. The V and J ends lost 0 bases and 0 bases respectively, with 8 bases between them. The CDR3 bases are TGCGCCAGCAGTGAGTCTTGGTTCATGAACACTGAAGCTTTCTTT. Translating it yields CASSESWFMNTEAFF.

This clonotype was seen a single time. This may come from a read error, since a much larger clone is one base off. This chain connects TRBV6-2 or TRBV6-3 to TRBJ1-2, with a possible D match to TRBD1 (5 bases). CDR1 is MNHEY, CDR2 SVGEGT, per germline. This CDR3 spans 14 amino acids. This chain's CDR3 is CTSSQDEAGIGYTF. As DNA, the CDR3 is TGTACCAGCAGTCAAGATGAAGCAGGGATTGGCTACACCTTC.

With regard to this clonotype: A much larger clone lies one base from this, so it may be a read error. The chain has TRBV3-1 and TRBJ2-3; tentative D call: TRBD2 (6 bases). The germline gives CDR1 LGHDT, CDR2 YNNKEL (reference sequence). CDR3 length: 15 amino acids. Trimming took off 4 bases at V and 11 bases at J, with 22 bases between the two ends. The CDR3 loop reads CASSLTNGELAMQYF. The DNA of the CDR3 is TGTGCCAGCAGCCTAACTAATGGGGAGCTAGCGATGCAGTATTTT.

The sample holds a few counts of this clonotype. V is TRBV5-6 and J is TRBJ1-3; the D is unclear. Trimming removed 2 bases from V and 3 bases from J, with 12 bases in between. This CDR3 contains 15 residues. Germline CDR1 SGHDT, CDR2 YYEEEE. The CDR3 loop reads CASSFRPLGGNTIYF. CDR3 coding DNA: TGTGCCAGCAGCTTCAGGCCTCTTGGTGGAAACACCATATATTTT.